This is a list of T cell receptor beta chains from one sample in a study of spatial heterogeneity in lung cancer. In TCRdb, the 5' RACE reads were re-called with MiXCR into one record per CDR3 protein. This table has more than 60,000 distinct CDR3 sequences, 6.3% appearing once. The input for sequencing was PBMCs, taken at surgery. These TCRs come from a female donor with early-stage non-small cell lung cancer. The CDR3 runs from the conserved cysteine through the conserved F or W. The D gene is left open where the match is weak. Where a row states a size, it is once, few, many or the class of an expanded clone; other rows omit it.

v_gene	j_gene	len	d_gene	abundance	CDR3aa	CDR3nt
TRBV14	TRBJ1-6	14	-	-	CASSQDGVGSPLHF	TGTGCCAGCAGCCAAGATGGGGTGGGGTCACCCCTCCACTTT
TRBV29-1	TRBJ1-1	13	-	many	CSVRPGLNTEAFF	TGCAGCGTTCGTCCGGGGCTGAACACTGAAGCTTTCTTT
TRBV20-1	TRBJ1-2	14	-	many	CSASIQTGLRGYTF	TGCAGTGCTAGTATCCAAACAGGGCTGCGTGGCTACACCTTC
TRBV7-2	TRBJ1-2	14	-	-	CASSQGGGARGYTF	TGTGCCAGCAGCCAAGGCGGGGGCGCGAGGGGCTACACCTTC
TRBV28	TRBJ2-7	14	-	many	CASIRQGLNYEQYF	TGTGCCAGCATTCGGCAGGGGTTAAACTACGAGCAGTACTTC
TRBV15	TRBJ2-2	14	-	-	CATSRAASPGELFF	TGTGCCACCAGCCGAGCCGCTAGCCCCGGGGAGCTGTTTTTT
TRBV5-5	TRBJ1-3	19	-	-	CASSLAYREGGLSGNTIYF	TGTGCCAGCAGCTTGGCCTACCGGGAAGGGGGACTCTCTGGAAACACCATATATTTT
TRBV7-8	TRBJ2-3	14	-	few	CASSPKQGPHTQYF	TGTGCCAGCAGCCCTAAACAGGGCCCGCATACGCAGTATTTT
TRBV5-1	TRBJ1-3	15	-	-	CASVPSPNSGNTIYF	TGCGCCAGCGTTCCGAGCCCGAACTCTGGAAACACCATATATTTT
TRBV29-1	TRBJ1-3	14	-	-	CSVNYGTTGNTIYF	TGCAGCGTTAATTACGGGACGACTGGAAACACCATATATTTT
TRBV12-3/TRBV12-4	TRBJ2-3	16	TRBD2	-	CASSFRLAGRTDTQYF	TGTGCCAGCAGTTTTAGGCTAGCGGGACGCACAGATACGCAGTATTTT
TRBV7-9	TRBJ1-4	15	-	-	CASSFEQSRSEKLFF	TGTGCCAGCAGCTTCGAGCAGTCACGAAGTGAAAAACTGTTTTTT
TRBV2	TRBJ1-4	13	TRBD1	-	CASRTGAREKLFF	TGTGCCAGCCGGACAGGGGCCCGTGAAAAACTGTTTTTT
TRBV29-1	TRBJ2-7	12	-	many	CSTLDTRGEQYF	TGCAGCACCCTGGACACCCGAGGGGAGCAGTACTTC
TRBV6-6	TRBJ2-4	18	TRBD2	many	CASSPGTSGGEAKNIQYF	TGTGCCAGCAGTCCCGGGACTAGCGGGGGGGAGGCCAAAAACATTCAGTACTTC
TRBV12-3/TRBV12-4	TRBJ2-5	13	TRBD2	-	CASTPGGQETQYF	TGTGCCAGCACCCCGGGGGGCCAAGAGACCCAGTACTTC
TRBV9	TRBJ2-6	18	-	many	CASSVGSGLSSGANVLTF	TGTGCCAGCAGCGTAGGAAGCGGGTTGAGCTCTGGGGCCAACGTCCTGACTTTC
TRBV29-1	TRBJ2-2	11	-	-	CSARTTGERFF	TGCAGCGCCCGGACCACCGGGGAGCGGTTTTTT
TRBV6-5	TRBJ2-1	12	-	many	CASSFTVGEQFF	TGTGCCAGCAGCTTTACGGTGGGTGAGCAGTTCTTC
TRBV6-1	TRBJ1-1	15	-	many	CASSDIGQRNTEAFF	TGTGCCAGCAGTGATATAGGACAGAGGAACACTGAAGCTTTCTTT
TRBV15	TRBJ1-4	14	TRBD1	-	CATSRGGQVEKLFF	TGTGCCACCAGCAGAGGGGGACAGGTTGAAAAACTGTTTTTT
TRBV12-3/TRBV12-4	TRBJ2-2	14	-	many	CASSRRSDTGELFF	TGTGCCAGCAGCCGCCGCTCCGACACCGGGGAGCTGTTTTTT
TRBV2	TRBJ2-1	13	-	many	CASKPDRNNEQFF	TGTGCCAGCAAACCGGACAGAAACAATGAGCAGTTCTTC
TRBV27	TRBJ1-1	12	TRBD1	many	CASSTGQGPPFF	TGTGCCAGCAGTACGGGACAGGGGCCCCCTTTCTTT
TRBV12-3/TRBV12-4	TRBJ1-6	15	-	-	CASSFSRAGGSPLHF	TGTGCCAGCAGTTTTAGCAGGGCGGGGGGTTCACCCCTCCACTTT
TRBV7-2	TRBJ1-5	15	-	many	CASSLGRGGSQPQHF	TGTGCCAGCAGCTTAGGCCGTGGGGGGAGTCAGCCCCAGCATTTT
TRBV9	TRBJ2-4	15	TRBD1	many	CASSLPPGGGNIQYF	TGTGCCAGCAGCCTCCCCCCAGGGGGTGGAAACATTCAGTACTTC
TRBV28	TRBJ2-4	14	-	many	CASSLPTQGNIQYF	TGTGCCAGCAGTTTACCCACTCAGGGAAACATTCAGTACTTC
TRBV7-8	TRBJ2-1	15	TRBD1	-	CASSFRTGGGYEQFF	TGTGCCAGCAGCTTTAGGACAGGGGGCGGGTATGAGCAGTTCTTC